This T cell receptor (beta chain) was captured in a study of blood T cell repertoires in COVID-19. Study at large: Samples taken during acute and convalescent COVID-19 were collected in the United States, Italy and Spain. From T cells, B-cell-depleted T cells, or PBMCs came the material, which was cDNA or gDNA.

TCRdb's copy holds only in-frame clones and misses some; the assay was immunoSEQ multiplex PCR. The table shows 200,000 to 250,000 clones, with roughly 87% occurring only once. Sequencing was performed on PBMCs or T cells enriched from blood (not recorded which). The clonotype originates from a man aged 25 to 45 who had recovered from COVID-19.

CDR3 nucleotides: TGCGCCAGCAGAGGGGGCAGGGCGGCTGAAGCTTTCTTT. It translates to CASRGGRAAEAFF. The V and J genes are TRBV4-3 and TRBJ1-1, with 7 bases aligning to TRBD1. CDR3 length equals 13 residues. With V trimmed by 6 bases and J by 6 bases, 7 bases remained unmatched. CDR1 and CDR2 (germline): LGHNA, YSLEER.